This TCR beta chain is drawn from a study of T-cell memory formation after mild COVID-19. Overall study: Clusters of TCRs were largely donor specific. Study-level points and caveats: Day 15 to 85 contracting clones showed balanced CD4/CD8; later expanders leaned CD4+. The main location of contracting CD4+ clones was CM and EM, and that of contracting CD8+ clones was EMRA. What remained unconfirmed was the SARS-CoV-2 specificity of second-wave clones peaking on day 37.

On this clonotype itself: Its antigen is still unknown.

TCRdb reprocessed the 5' RACE reads via MiXCR and lists one record per CDR3 protein. The data show a few hundred thousand distinct CDR3 sequences, 20% to 25% seen once. Trimming took off 0 bases at V and 0 bases at J, with 2 bases between the two ends. This CDR3 spans 14 amino acids. Germline V gives CDR1 LGHDT, CDR2 YNNKEL (reference sequence). The clonotype comes from an adult woman who had mild COVID-19 (a few samples of this study predate the infection). Cell type and time point are not known. Sample: PBMCs or a T cell subset sorted from them (not recorded which). V gene TRBV3-1 combines with J gene TRBJ1-4, with D unresolved. The CDR3 spells CASSQDATNEKLFF. In DNA, the CDR3 is TGTGCCAGCAGCCAAGATGCAACTAATGAAAAACTGTTTTTT.